This T cell receptor (beta chain) was profiled in a study of beta chain features in type 1 diabetes. Study-level findings and limits: All four CD4+ subsets from Type 1 diabetes patients carried moderately but significantly shorter TCRB CDR3s.

The sample holds a few counts of this clone. As yet, its antigen is unknown. Germline trimming cut 1 base from V and 5 bases from J; bases unmatched to any gene: 17. Germline loops: CDR1 SGHDN, CDR2 FVKESK. The CDR3 sequence is 19 residues long. The entirety of the isolated RNA underwent reverse transcription, so expressed TCRB transcripts were sequenced. Sequenced by immunoSEQ multiplex PCR; TCRdb stores in-frame clones only, minus some. The sample lists 300,000 to 450,000 clones; over 9% were seen once. Specimen: central memory CD4+ T cells from blood. This chain connects TRBV14 to TRBJ2-7; 10 positions match TRBD1. The TCR originated in a man aged 25-40 years with type 1 diabetes. CDR3 in DNA: TGTGCCAGCAGCCAAGGGTATCTCGGCCGGTGGGACAGGGGCCACGAGCAGTACTTC. Amino acid sequence: CASSQGYLGRWDRGHEQYF.